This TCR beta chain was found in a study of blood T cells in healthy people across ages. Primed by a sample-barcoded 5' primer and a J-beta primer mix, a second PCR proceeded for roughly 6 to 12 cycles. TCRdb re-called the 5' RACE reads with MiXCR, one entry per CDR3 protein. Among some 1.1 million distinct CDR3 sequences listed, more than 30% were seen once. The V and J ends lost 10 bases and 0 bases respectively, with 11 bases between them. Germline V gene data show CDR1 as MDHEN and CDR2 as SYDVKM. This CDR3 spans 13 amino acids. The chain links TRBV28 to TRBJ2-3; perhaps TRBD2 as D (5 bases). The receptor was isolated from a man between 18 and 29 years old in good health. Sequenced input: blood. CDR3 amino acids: CATVRGSTDTQYF. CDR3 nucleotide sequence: TGTGCCACGGTGAGAGGGAGCACAGATACGCAGTATTTT.